This section outlines one TCR beta chain sequence together with its context. The antigen remains unidentified. The germline gene is not matched at one end of the junction; a read error may be the cause. The data stem from a study of Graves' ophthalmopathy and Graves' hyperthyroidism. The CDR3 totals 14 residues. The germline V gene encodes CDR1 SQVTM and CDR2 ANQGSEA. Excluded: other autoimmune disease, uncontrolled infection, pregnancy or lactation. As the template, RNA transcripts were used to amplify TCR beta CDR3 regions. In the first round, RT-PCR was carried out with HTBI primers, and a multiplex PCR formed the second round. MiXCR, run by TCRdb on the multiplex PCR reads, gives a single entry per CDR3 protein. The table has around 1,200,000 distinct CDR3 sequences, about 40% seen once. General observations from the study: Cross-validated, the 13-signature model showed 87.88%/81.08% sensitivity/specificity, and 80%/75% in the test set. Most clonotypes expanded in thyroid above 0.001 frequency were present in blood too.

The rearrangement joins TRBV29-1 to TRBJ2-6; 7 positions agree with TRBD2. Sequencing used peripheral blood or thyroid tissue (not recorded which). The sequence was collected from an adult man with Graves' hyperthyroidism. CDR3 in amino acids: CSVKGIPGGNVLTF. The CDR3 DNA sequence: TGCAGCGTCAAAGGGATCCCGGGGGGCAACGTCCTGACTTTC.